This T cell receptor (beta chain) was identified in a study of cytomegalovirus exposure and HLA in healthy donors. The germline CDR1 and CDR2 sequences are MDHEN and SYDVKM. Trimming pared 4 bases from V and 1 base from J, leaving 15 bases between. The CDR3 has 16 residues. The PCR had 60 Vbeta and 13 Jbeta primers. Produced via immunoSEQ multiplex PCR; TCRdb's table is partial and in-frame only. The sample carries about 150,000 clones, approximately 80% recorded once. The V gene is TRBV28, the J gene TRBJ2-3; TRBD2 is a possible D gene (6 bases). The sequencing input was PBMCs. This sequence originates from a woman between 35 and 50 years old in good health and CMV-seronegative. CDR3 protein: CASSYRGGAGTDTQYF. CDR3 DNA: TGTGCCAGCAGTTACCGGGGCGGGGCCGGCACAGATACGCAGTATTTT.